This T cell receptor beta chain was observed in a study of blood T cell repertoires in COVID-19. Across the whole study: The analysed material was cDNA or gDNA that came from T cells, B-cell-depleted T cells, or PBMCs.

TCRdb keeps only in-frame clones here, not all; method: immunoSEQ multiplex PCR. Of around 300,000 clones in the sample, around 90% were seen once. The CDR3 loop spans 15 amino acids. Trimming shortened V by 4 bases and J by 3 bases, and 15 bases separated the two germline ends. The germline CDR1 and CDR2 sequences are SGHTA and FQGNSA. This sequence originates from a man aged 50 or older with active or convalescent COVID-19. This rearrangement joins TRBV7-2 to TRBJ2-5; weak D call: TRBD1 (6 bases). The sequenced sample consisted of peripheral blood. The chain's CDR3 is CASSSWTRGKETQYF. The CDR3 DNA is TGTGCCAGCAGCTCCTGGACAAGGGGGAAAGAGACCCAGTACTTC.